This entry concerns a single T cell receptor (beta chain). Its antigen is not identified. The source of the sample is a study of T cells in Graves' hyperthyroidism and ophthalmopathy. Patients with ophthalmopathy all had a Clinical Activity Score of at least 3, a NOSPECS grade of at least 4 and duration under 3 months. Uncontrolled infection, other autoimmune disease, pregnancy or lactation disqualified patients from enrolment. Looked up from germline, CDR1 is SEHNR and CDR2 is FQNEAQ (reference sequence). This CDR3 is built from 13 residues. Between the trimmed V and J ends, which lost 5 bases and 4 bases, there was a span of 8 bases. Amplification yielded TCR beta CDR3 regions, with RNA transcripts as the source. HTBI primers were used for first-round RT-PCR of the TCR CDR3. Via MiXCR, TCRdb re-called the multiplex PCR reads, giving one row per CDR3 protein. Of 640,000 or so distinct CDR3 sequences in the sample, roughly 15% were seen once.

Findings and caveats of the study: Model output signaled ophthalmopathy a median approximately 6 months ahead of onset.

The source is a woman in her thirties or forties with Graves' ophthalmopathy. This sequence joins TRBV7-9 and TRBJ1-4; possible D gene TRBD1, 5 bases. The source material was blood. The CDR3 sequence: CASSATVNEKLFF. CDR3 sequence (DNA): TGTGCCAGCAGCGCGACAGTTAATGAAAAACTGTTTTTT. Supplemented by reference TRBV7-9 and TRBJ1-4, the full variable domain reads DTGVSQNPRHKITKRGQNVTFRCDPISEHNRLYWYRQTLGQGPEFLTYFQNEAQLEKSRLLSDRFSAERPKGSFSTLEIQRTEQGDSAMYLCASSATVNEKLFFGSGTQLSVL.